This T cell receptor beta chain was obtained from a study of blood T cell repertoires in COVID-19. On the study more broadly: Samples representing acute and convalescent COVID-19 were sourced from the United States, Italy and Spain. Sample material is recorded as cDNA or gDNA derived from T cells, B-cell-depleted T cells, or PBMCs.

Authors' processing steps: Amplification from reference gene primers served as the basis for estimated nucleated cell counts. Some clones are missing from TCRdb's copy, which holds only in-frame ones; the method was immunoSEQ multiplex PCR. Clonal size and the V and J genes are those of that table, whereas D and trimming came from the DNA. Found here are 100,000 to 150,000 clones, 81% of them singletons; the top ten hold under 4.5%. The V gene lost 9 bases and the J gene lost 2 bases, with 16 bases spanning the gap. Germline V gives CDR1 MDHEN, CDR2 SYDVKM. The CDR3 has 14 amino acids. The TCR was taken from a woman aged 45-65 years with acute or convalescent COVID-19. The gene calls are TRBV28 and TRBJ1-2; no definite D call. Sequencing was carried out using peripheral blood. The CDR3 sequence is CASCPVIQNYGYTF. CDR3 DNA: TGTGCCAGTTGTCCAGTTATCCAGAACTATGGCTACACCTTC.